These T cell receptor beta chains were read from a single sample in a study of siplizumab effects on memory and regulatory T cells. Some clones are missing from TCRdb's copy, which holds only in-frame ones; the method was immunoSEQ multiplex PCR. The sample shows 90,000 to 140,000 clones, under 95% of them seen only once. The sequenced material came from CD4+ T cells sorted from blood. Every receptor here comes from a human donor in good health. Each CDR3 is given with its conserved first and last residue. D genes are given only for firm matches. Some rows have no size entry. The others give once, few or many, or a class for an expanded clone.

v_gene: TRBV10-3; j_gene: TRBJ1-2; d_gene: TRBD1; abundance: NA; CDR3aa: CAITLNRGPTWGYTF; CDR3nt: TGTGCCATCACCCTTAACAGGGGGCCTACGTGGGGCTACACCTTC
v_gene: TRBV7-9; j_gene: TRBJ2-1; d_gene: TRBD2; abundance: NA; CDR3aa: CASMRGTDNEQFF; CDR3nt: TGTGCCAGCATGCGGGGGACGGACAATGAGCAGTTCTTC
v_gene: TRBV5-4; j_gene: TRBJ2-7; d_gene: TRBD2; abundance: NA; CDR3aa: CASSSGTSVSYEQYF; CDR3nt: TGTGCCAGCAGCTCCGGGACTAGCGTCTCCTACGAGCAGTACTTC
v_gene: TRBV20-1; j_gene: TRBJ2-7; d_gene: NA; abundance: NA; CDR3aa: CSASGGGEQYF; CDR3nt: TGCAGTGCTAGTGGAGGGGGCGAGCAGTACTTC
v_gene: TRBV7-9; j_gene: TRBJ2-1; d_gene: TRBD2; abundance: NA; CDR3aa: CASSTRRTSGAYNEQFF; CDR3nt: TGTGCCAGCAGCACTCGAAGGACTAGCGGGGCTTACAATGAGCAGTTCTTC
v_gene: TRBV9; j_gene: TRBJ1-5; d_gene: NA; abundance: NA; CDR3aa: CASSRDNNQPQHF; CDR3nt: TGTGCCAGCAGCCGGGACAACAATCAGCCCCAGCATTTT
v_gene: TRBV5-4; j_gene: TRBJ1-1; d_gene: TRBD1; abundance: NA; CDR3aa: CASSPGSGGTEAFF; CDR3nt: TGTGCCAGCAGCCCAGGGTCAGGGGGCACTGAAGCTTTCTTT
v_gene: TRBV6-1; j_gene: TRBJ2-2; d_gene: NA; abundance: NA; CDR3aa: CASSEARSPGELFF; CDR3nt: TGTGCCAGCAGTGAAGCGAGGTCCCCCGGGGAGCTGTTTTTT
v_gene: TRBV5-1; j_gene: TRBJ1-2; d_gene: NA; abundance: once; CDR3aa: CASSLEGGTYGYTF; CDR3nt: TGCGCCAGCAGCTTGGAAGGGGGGACCTATGGCTACACCTTC
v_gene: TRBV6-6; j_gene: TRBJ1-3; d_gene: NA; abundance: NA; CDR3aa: CASSQGRHSGNTIYF; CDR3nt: TGTGCCAGCAGCCAGGGACGGCACTCTGGAAACACCATATATTTT
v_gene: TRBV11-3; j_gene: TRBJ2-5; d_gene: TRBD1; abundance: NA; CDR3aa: CASSLLADRGIQTQYF; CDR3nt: TGTGCCAGCAGCTTACTGGCGGACAGGGGTATACAGACCCAGTACTTC
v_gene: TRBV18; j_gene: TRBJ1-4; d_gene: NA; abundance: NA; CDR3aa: CASSPMSGEGEKLFF; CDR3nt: TGTGCCAGCTCACCCATGTCGGGGGAAGGTGAAAAACTGTTTTTT
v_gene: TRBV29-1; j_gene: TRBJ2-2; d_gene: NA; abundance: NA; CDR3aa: CSVEVPYEGGFVTGELFF; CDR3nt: TGCAGCGTTGAAGTACCCTACGAGGGAGGATTTGTCACCGGGGAGCTGTTTTTT
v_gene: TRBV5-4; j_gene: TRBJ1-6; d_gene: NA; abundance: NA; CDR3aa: CASSFRVAEFHNSPLHF; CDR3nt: TGTGCCAGCAGCTTCCGGGTTGCGGAGTTCCATAATTCACCCCTCCACTTT
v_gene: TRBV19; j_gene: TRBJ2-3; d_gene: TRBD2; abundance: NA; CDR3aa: CASSMVTSGGTDTQYF; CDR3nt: TGTGCCAGTAGTATGGTGACTAGCGGGGGCACAGATACGCAGTATTTT
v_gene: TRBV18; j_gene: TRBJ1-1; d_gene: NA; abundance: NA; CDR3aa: CASSSDGVTEAFF; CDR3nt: TGTGCCAGCTCTTCAGACGGGGTCACTGAAGCTTTCTTT
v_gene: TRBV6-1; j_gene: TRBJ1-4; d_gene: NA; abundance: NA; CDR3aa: CASSERGFNEKLFF; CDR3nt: TGTGCCAGCAGTGAACGGGGGTTTAATGAAAAACTGTTTTTT
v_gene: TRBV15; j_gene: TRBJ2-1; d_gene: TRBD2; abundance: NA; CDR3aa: CATSRGLAGLNEQFF; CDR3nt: TGTGCCACCTCCCGGGGACTAGCGGGATTGAATGAGCAGTTCTTC
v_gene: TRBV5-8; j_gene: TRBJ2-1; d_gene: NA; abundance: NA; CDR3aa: CASSRLALSSYNEQFF; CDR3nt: TGTGCCAGCAGCCGGTTGGCGCTAAGCTCCTACAATGAGCAGTTCTTC
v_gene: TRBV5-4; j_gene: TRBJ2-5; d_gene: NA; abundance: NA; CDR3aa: CASSSQTLTGEERETQYF; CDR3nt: TGTGCCAGCAGCTCCCAAACCCTGACAGGAGAGGAACGAGAGACCCAGTACTTC
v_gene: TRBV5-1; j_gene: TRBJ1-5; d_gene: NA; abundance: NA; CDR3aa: CASSLLYDQPQHF; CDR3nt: TGCGCCAGCAGCTTATTGTATGATCAGCCCCAGCATTTT
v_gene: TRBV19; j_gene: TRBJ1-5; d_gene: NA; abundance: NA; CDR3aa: CASSPGNQPQHF; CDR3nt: TGTGCCAGTAGTCCAGGGAATCAGCCCCAGCATTTT
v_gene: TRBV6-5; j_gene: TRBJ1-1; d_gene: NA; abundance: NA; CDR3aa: CASSYGGMLNTEAFF; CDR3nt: TGTGCCAGCAGTTACGGCGGAATGTTGAACACTGAAGCTTTCTTT
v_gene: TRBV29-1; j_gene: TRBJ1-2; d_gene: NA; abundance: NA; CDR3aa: CSGDGYTF; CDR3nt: TGCAGCGGGGATGGCTACACCTTC
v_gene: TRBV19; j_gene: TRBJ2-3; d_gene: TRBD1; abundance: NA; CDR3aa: CASSARNRGRSTDTQYF; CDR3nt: TGTGCCAGTAGTGCGAGAAACAGGGGGCGTAGCACAGATACGCAGTATTTT
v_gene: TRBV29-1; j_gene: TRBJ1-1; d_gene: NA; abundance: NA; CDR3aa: CSVNLHGGSNTEAFF; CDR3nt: TGCAGCGTTAACCTTCACGGAGGGAGCAACACTGAAGCTTTCTTT
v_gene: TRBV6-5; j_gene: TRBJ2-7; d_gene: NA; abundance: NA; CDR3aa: CASSYGGVYEQYF; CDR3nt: TGTGCCAGCAGTTACGGGGGCGTCTACGAGCAGTACTTC
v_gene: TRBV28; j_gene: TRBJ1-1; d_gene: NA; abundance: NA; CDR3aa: CASRAAYRAVNTEAFF; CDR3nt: TGTGCCAGCAGGGCAGCATACAGGGCTGTGAACACTGAAGCTTTCTTT
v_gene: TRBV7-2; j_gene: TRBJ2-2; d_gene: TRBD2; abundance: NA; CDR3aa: CASSLAIVRGTRRTGELFF; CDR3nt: TGTGCCAGCAGCTTAGCGATAGTCCGCGGGACTAGACGGACCGGGGAGCTGTTTTTT
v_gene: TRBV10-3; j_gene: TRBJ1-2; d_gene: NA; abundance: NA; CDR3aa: CAISGDRNYGYTF; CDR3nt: TGTGCCATCAGCGGTGACAGGAACTATGGCTACACCTTC
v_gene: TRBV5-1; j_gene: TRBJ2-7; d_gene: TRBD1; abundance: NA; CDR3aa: CASSSGQGYEQYF; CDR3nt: TGCGCCAGCAGCTCCGGACAGGGCTACGAGCAGTACTTC
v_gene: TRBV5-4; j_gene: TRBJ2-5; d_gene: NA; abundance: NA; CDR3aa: CASSLEHPQETQYF; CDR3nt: TGTGCCAGCAGCTTGGAACATCCTCAAGAGACCCAGTACTTC
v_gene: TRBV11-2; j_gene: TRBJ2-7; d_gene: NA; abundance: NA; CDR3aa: CASSTTGSPGSEQYF; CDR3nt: TGTGCCAGCAGCACTACCGGGAGCCCCGGTTCCGAGCAGTACTTC
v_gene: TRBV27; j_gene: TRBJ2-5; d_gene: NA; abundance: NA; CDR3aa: CARRPSSAAEETQYF; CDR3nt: TGTGCCAGACGGCCCTCTAGCGCGGCGGAAGAGACCCAGTACTTC
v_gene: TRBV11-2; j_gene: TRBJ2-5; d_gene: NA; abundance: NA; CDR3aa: CASSPSSQVLKETQYF; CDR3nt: TGTGCCAGCAGCCCCTCCTCCCAGGTCCTTAAGGAGACCCAGTACTTC
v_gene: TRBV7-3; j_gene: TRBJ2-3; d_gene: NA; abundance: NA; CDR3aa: CASSLTGAQSTDTQYF; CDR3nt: TGTGCCAGCAGCTTAACAGGGGCACAAAGCACAGATACGCAGTATTTT
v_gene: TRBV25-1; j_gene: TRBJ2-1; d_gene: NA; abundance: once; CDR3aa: CASSESRSIYNEQFF; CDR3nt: TGTGCCAGCAGTGAGAGTCGGTCGATATACAATGAGCAGTTCTTC
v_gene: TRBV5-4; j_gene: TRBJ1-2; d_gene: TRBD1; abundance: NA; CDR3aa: CASSWGQGGAYGYTF; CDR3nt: TGTGCCAGCAGCTGGGGACAGGGGGGTGCCTATGGCTACACCTTC
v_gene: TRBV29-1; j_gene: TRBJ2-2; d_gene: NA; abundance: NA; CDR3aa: CGEKDRTGELFF; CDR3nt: TGCGGAGAGAAAGACCGGACCGGGGAGCTGTTTTTT
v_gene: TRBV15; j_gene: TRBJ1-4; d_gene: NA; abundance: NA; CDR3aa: CATSTVEGEKLFF; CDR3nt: TGTGCCACCAGCACCGTCGAAGGGGAAAAACTGTTTTTT
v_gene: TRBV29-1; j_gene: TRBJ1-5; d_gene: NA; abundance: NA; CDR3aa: CSVVWGRGQPQHF; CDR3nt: TGCAGCGTTGTTTGGGGTCGGGGTCAGCCCCAGCATTTT
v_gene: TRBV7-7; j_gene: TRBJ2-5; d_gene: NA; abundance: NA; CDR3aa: CASSLGGTRQETQYF; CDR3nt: TGTGCTAGCAGCTTAGGCGGGACAAGGCAGGAGACCCAGTACTTC
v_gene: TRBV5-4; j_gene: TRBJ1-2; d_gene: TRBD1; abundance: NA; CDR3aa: CASSLTGGDGYTF; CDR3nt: TGTGCCAGCAGCTTGACAGGGGGCGATGGCTACACCTTC
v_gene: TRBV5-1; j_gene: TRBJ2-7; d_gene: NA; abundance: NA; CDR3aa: CASSLDGQSYEQYF; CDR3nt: TGCGCCAGCAGCTTGGACGGACAGTCCTACGAGCAGTACTTC
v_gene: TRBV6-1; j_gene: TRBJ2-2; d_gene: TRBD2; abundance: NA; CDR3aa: CASSLTSGGAGELFF; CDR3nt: TGTGCCAGCAGTTTGACTAGCGGGGGGGCAGGGGAGCTGTTTTTT
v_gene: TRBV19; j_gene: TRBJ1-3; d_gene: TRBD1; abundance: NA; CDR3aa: CASSISGQGPGNTIYF; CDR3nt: TGTGCCAGTAGTATCTCAGGACAGGGGCCTGGAAACACCATATATTTT